This entry lists 27 T cell receptor beta chains sequenced from one sample in a study of T cells in Graves' hyperthyroidism and ophthalmopathy. RNA transcripts served as the template for amplifying TCR beta CDR3 regions. A first-round RT-PCR of the TCR CDR3 used the HTBI primer set. A single record per CDR3 protein comes from TCRdb applying MiXCR to the multiplex PCR reads. The sample lists 690,000 or so distinct CDR3 sequences; around a sixth were seen once. Sample: blood. The receptors stem from a woman between 50 and 59 years old with Graves' hyperthyroidism that later progressed to Graves' ophthalmopathy.

This clonotype showed up just once. The V and J genes are TRBV20-1 and TRBJ2-1; 8 positions match TRBD2. Germline V gene lookup returns CDR1 DFQATT and CDR2 SNEGSKA (reference sequence). Trimming at V came to 6 bases and at J to 4 bases, leaving 14 bases not matched to a gene. The CDR3 covers 16 residues. CDR3 coding DNA: TGCAGTGCCCCATTCAGTGGTGCGGGGGGTTACAATGAGCAGTTCTTC. It yields the protein CSAPFSGAGGYNEQFF.

This clonotype was counted ten times or more. CDR3 DNA: TGTGCCAGCAGCCAAGATGCGCGGGGGGGTTCGGAGACCCAGTACTTC. It encodes CASSQDARGGSETQYF. The chain carries TRBV3-1 and TRBJ2-5; 9 bases line up with TRBD2. Germline V gene data show CDR1 as LGHDT and CDR2 as YNNKEL (reference sequence). Unmatched junction bases numbered 7, after V lost 0 bases and J lost 5 bases. This CDR3 comprises 16 residues.

This clonotype has a handful of counts. This sequence joins TRBV6-1 and TRBJ1-2, with 7 bases fitting TRBD1. The CDR3 is 14 amino acids. Germline CDR1 reads MNHNS; CDR2 reads SASEGT. With V trimmed by 11 bases and J by 5 bases, 14 bases remained unmatched. CDR3: CACRGDRAGYGYTF. The CDR3 DNA reads TGTGCCTGTAGGGGCGACAGGGCTGGGTATGGCTACACCTTC.

A remark on this clonotype: A much larger clone sits a single nucleotide away, making a read error possible. This sequence joins TRBV12-3 or TRBV12-4 and TRBJ1-1, with D possibly being TRBD1 (5 bases). The CDR3 spans 15 residues. Between the trimmed V and J ends, which lost 5 bases and 1 base, there was a span of 14 bases. The CDR3 DNA reads TGTGCCAGCAGTACACCACGACAGCGGAACACTGAAGCTTTCTTT. This codes for CASSTPRQRNTEAFF.

This clonotype came up many times. The V gene is TRBV7-3, the J gene TRBJ2-3; no firm D call. The CDR3 length is 13 residues. Germline values: CDR1 SGHTA, CDR2 FQGTGA. The V gene lost 3 bases and the J gene lost 7 bases, with 11 bases spanning the gap. The CDR3 spells CASSLFRENTQYF. The CDR3 DNA is TGTGCCAGCAGCTTGTTTAGGGAAAATACGCAGTATTTT.

The CDR3, as DNA: TGTGCCAGCAATTTCGGACTAGCCTACAATGAGCAGTTCTTC. Translated, it gives CASNFGLAYNEQFF. The chain has TRBV19 and TRBJ2-1, with 7 bases fitting TRBD2. V shed 9 bases and J 2 bases; nucleotides not matched to a gene: 7. The V gene's germline CDR1 is LNHDA and CDR2 SQIVND (reference sequence). This CDR3 comprises 14 residues.

This chain connects TRBV6-1 to TRBJ2-2; tentative D call: TRBD2 (5 bases). The CDR3 consists of 15 residues. Looked up from germline, CDR1 is MNHNS and CDR2 is SASEGT. V gave up 5 bases and J gave up 4 bases, with 14 bases separating them. Here the CDR3 DNA reads TGTGCCAGCAGTTTCAATGGGGAGCCCACCGGGGAGCTGTTTTTT. It yields the protein CASSFNGEPTGELFF.

In its sample, this clonotype was seen many times. This chain connects TRBV11-1 to TRBJ2-1; 14 positions agree with TRBD2. The CDR3 has 15 amino acids. Trimming removed 4 bases from V and 8 bases from J; junction bases left unmatched: 4. CDR1 and CDR2 (germline): SGHAT, FQDESV (reference sequence). CDR3 region: CASSWTSGGPDEQFF. The CDR3 DNA is TGTGCCAGCAGCTGGACTAGCGGGGGGCCGGATGAGCAGTTCTTC.

V is TRBV27 and J is TRBJ2-3; 9 nucleotides line up with TRBD2. The CDR3 covers 15 residues. Germline CDR1 and CDR2: MNHEY and SMNVEV (reference sequence). J was trimmed by 2 bases and V by 7 bases; bases with no gene match: 7. CDR3 coding DNA: TGTGCCAGCACCCAGGTAGCGGGGGACACAGATACGCAGTATTTT. It encodes CASTQVAGDTDTQYF.

This clonotype has a count of ten or more. This chain connects TRBV3-1 to TRBJ1-1; perhaps TRBD1 as D (6 bases). Trimming shortened V by 4 bases and J by 5 bases, and 20 bases separated the two germline ends. The CDR3 contains 16 residues. The V gene's germline CDR1 is LGHDT and CDR2 YNNKEL (reference sequence). DNA for the CDR3: TGTGCCAGCAGCCTACCCTTGGAAACAGGGCGAACTGAAGCTTTCTTT. Protein: CASSLPLETGRTEAFF.

This clonotype appeared many times. The V call is TRBV3-1, the J call TRBJ1-6; D call uncertain. There are 15 residues in the CDR3. Trimming removed 0 bases from V and 10 bases from J, with 13 bases in between. Germline CDR1 LGHDT, CDR2 YNNKEL (reference sequence). Here the CDR3 DNA reads TGTGCCAGCAGCCAAGATATAGGGTGGAGGTCACCCCTCCACTTT. This encodes CASSQDIGWRSPLHF. The full variable domain, in which reference TRBV3-1 and TRBJ1-6 provide the parts outside the CDR3, is DTAVSQTPKYLVTQMGNDKSIKCEQNLGHDTMYWYKQDSKKFLKIMFSYNNKELIINETVPNRFSPKSPDKAHLNLHINSLELGDSAVYFCASSQDIGWRSPLHFGNGTRLTVT.

A note on this clonotype: A much bigger clone sits one base away, suggesting this may be a read error. This chain uses TRBV3-1 with TRBJ2-3; 7 positions match TRBD2. The germline CDR1 and CDR2 sequences are LGHDT and YNNKEL (reference sequence). The CDR3 spans 16 residues. The CDR3 DNA reads TGTGCCAGCTGCCAAGATCGACTAGCAGGTGGTGATACGCAGTATTTT. Translating gives CASCQDRLAGGDTQYF.

This clonotype came up many times. This sequence joins TRBV11-2 and TRBJ1-1, with D uncertain. V lost 6 bases, J lost 4 bases, and 3 bases lay in between. The CDR3 totals 10 residues. The germline V gene has CDR1 SGHAT and CDR2 FQNNGV. The DNA for the CDR3 is TGTGCCAGCAGTTCCACTGAAGCTTTCTTT. It codes for CASSSTEAFF.

The genes are TRBV24-1 and TRBJ2-1; the match to TRBD2 covers 7 bases. CDR1 KGHDR and CDR2 SFDVKD come from the germline V gene. This CDR3 spans 16 amino acids. The J segment lost 6 bases and the V segment lost 5 bases, leaving 12 bases of the junction unmatched. CDR3 sequence: CATSANLNRGGNEQFF. CDR3 DNA: TGTGCCACCAGTGCCAACCTTAACCGCGGGGGCAATGAGCAGTTCTTC.

This rearrangement joins TRBV6-6 to TRBJ1-6; 8 nucleotides align to TRBD1. There are 16 residues in the CDR3. Germline values: CDR1 MNHNY, CDR2 SVGAGI (reference sequence). Germline trimming cut 2 bases from V and 8 bases from J; bases unmatched to any gene: 8. This CDR3 is CASSYTGQGRYSPLHF. The CDR3 DNA follows: TGTGCCAGCAGTTACACCGGACAGGGAAGGTATTCACCCCTCCACTTT.

This clonotype was seen a few times. The chain employs TRBV3-1 and TRBJ1-3; D call uncertain. The V gene's germline CDR1 is LGHDT and CDR2 YNNKEL (reference sequence). CDR3 length: 14 amino acids. Trimming removed 3 bases at V and 8 bases at J, with 14 bases between. The CDR3 bases are TGTGCCAGCAGCCATCGTACGGGTCGGGACACCATATATTTT. It yields the protein CASSHRTGRDTIYF.

Note on this clonotype: One base away lies a much larger clone, so this may be a sequencing read error. The genes are TRBV7-6 and TRBJ1-1; TRBD1 is a possible D gene (5 bases). The length of the CDR3 is 14 residues. Germline assignment: CDR1 SGHVS and CDR2 FNYEAQ. The CDR3 here is CAGSSGLQNAEAFF. In DNA, the CDR3 is TGTGCCGGCAGCTCGGGACTCCAAAATGCTGAAGCTTTCTTT.

The chain uses TRBV3-1 and TRBJ2-1; 12 positions match TRBD2. The CDR3 is made up of 18 amino acids. Per the germline V gene, CDR1 is LGHDT and CDR2 is YNNKEL (reference sequence). V shed 2 bases and J 7 bases; nucleotides not matched to a gene: 12. This chain's CDR3 is CASSQNGLAGGPWNEQFF. As DNA, the CDR3 is TGTGCCAGCAGCCAAAACGGGCTAGCGGGGGGGCCGTGGAATGAGCAGTTCTTC.

This clonotype has more than one count but fewer than ten. Mismatch with germline at one junction end may stem from a read error. This rearrangement joins TRBV7-8 to TRBJ2-1; D gene unclear. The germline gives CDR1 SGHVS, CDR2 FQNEAQ. The CDR3 consists of 11 residues. The CDR3 loop reads CASSFYDEQFF. The CDR3 region has the DNA TGTGCCAGCAGCTTCTACGATGAGCAGTTCTTC. Full variable domain (rest looked up from reference TRBV7-8 and TRBJ2-1): GAGVSQSPRYKVAKRGQDVALRCDPISGHVSLFWYQQALGQGPEFLTYFQNEAQLDKSGLPSDRFFAERPEGSVSTLKIQRTQQEDSAVYLCASSFYDEQFFGPGTRLTVL.

The J gene is TRBJ2-3, the V gene TRBV20-1; 9 bases are shared with TRBD1. The CDR3 totals 14 residues. Unmatched junction bases numbered 2, after V lost 3 bases and J lost 1 base. The germline gives CDR1 DFQATT, CDR2 SNEGSKA (reference sequence). The CDR3 nucleotides are TGCAGTGCTAGCGGGACAGGGCGCACAGATACGCAGTATTTT. Translating gives CSASGTGRTDTQYF.

The chain uses TRBV15 and TRBJ1-1; 7 bases fit TRBD1. V was clipped by 5 bases and J by 4 bases; unmatched bases: 10. The CDR3 is 15 residues long. CDR1 is LNHNV and CDR2 is YYDKDF in the germline V gene (reference sequence). The CDR3 protein is CATSASTGVSTEAFF. The DNA of the CDR3 is TGTGCCACCAGCGCCTCCACAGGGGTTTCCACTGAAGCTTTCTTT.

This clonotype was seen repeatedly, ten times or more. This rearrangement joins TRBV5-1 to TRBJ2-7, with 7 nucleotides matching TRBD1. Germline CDR1 reads SGHRS; CDR2 reads YFSETQ. This CDR3 contains 13 residues. With V trimmed by 4 bases and J by 3 bases, 4 bases remained unmatched. The CDR3 loop is CASSPGQSYEQYF. CDR3 bases: TGCGCCAGCAGCCCGGGACAGAGCTACGAGCAGTACTTC.

The V and J genes are TRBV6-2 or TRBV6-3 and TRBJ2-5; D may be TRBD1 (6 bases). Trimming left V 2 bases short and J 4 bases short, with 8 bases between. This CDR3 is built from 13 residues. Looked up from germline, CDR1 is MNHEY and CDR2 is SVGEGT. This chain's CDR3 is CASSYPGVETQYF. The DNA of the CDR3 is TGTGCCAGCAGTTACCCAGGGGTAGAGACCCAGTACTTC.

The V call is TRBV20-1, the J call TRBJ2-2; 11 positions agree with TRBD1. This CDR3 has 18 residues. CDR1 and CDR2 (germline): DFQATT, SNEGSKA (reference sequence). The J segment lost 0 bases and the V segment lost 3 bases, leaving 9 bases of the junction unmatched. The CDR3 loop is CSARRTGGSLANTGELFF. The CDR3 bases are TGCAGTGCTAGGAGGACAGGGGGCTCCCTCGCGAACACCGGGGAGCTGTTTTTT.

This clonotype was detected only a few times. This chain uses TRBV6-1 with TRBJ2-2; D could derive from TRBD1 or TRBD2 (5 bases each). V was clipped by 5 bases and J by 4 bases, with 14 bases between them. CDR1 and CDR2 (germline): MNHNS, SASEGT. The CDR3 runs 15 residues. In nucleotides, the CDR3 is TGTGCCAGCAGTTTTGGGCCAGGGAGCACCGGGGAGCTGTTTTTT. This translates into CASSFGPGSTGELFF.

This clonotype was observed at least ten times. The chain is built from TRBV20-1 and TRBJ1-2, with 9 nucleotides matching TRBD1. This CDR3 has 14 amino acids. Germline CDR1 is DFQATT and CDR2 is SNEGSKA (reference sequence). V lost 6 bases, J lost 7 bases, and 12 bases stayed unmatched. CDR3 DNA: TGCAGTGCGAAGGAGACAGGGGGAGCTCGTGGCTACACCTTC. Translation gives CSAKETGGARGYTF.

Details on this clonotype: A much bigger clone sits one base away, suggesting this may be a read error. The V and J genes are TRBV9 and TRBJ1-1; D is uncertain. The CDR3 totals 14 residues. In germline, CDR1 is SGDLS, CDR2 YYNGEE. The CDR3 reads CASSVAGRRTEALF. In DNA form, the CDR3 reads TGTGCCAGCAGCGTAGCTGGTAGGCGAACTGAAGCTCTCTTT.